The 30 T cell receptor beta chains presented below share a single source sample, sequenced in a study of blood T cell repertoires in COVID-19. This table comes from immunoSEQ multiplex PCR, and its TCRdb copy is limited to in-frame clones, with some not included. The data show 200,000 to 250,000 clones, roughly 86% seen once. Sequenced material: peripheral blood. Receptors were obtained from a woman aged 45 to 65 with COVID-19, enrolled during active disease.

This chain uses TRBV19 with TRBJ1-3; D call uncertain. Germline loops: CDR1 LNHDA, CDR2 SQIVND (reference sequence). The V and J ends lost 6 bases and 2 bases respectively, with 11 bases between them. The CDR3 runs to 14 residues. CDR3 nucleotides: TGTGCCAGTAGCCCGCCGAGAGCTGGAAACACCATATATTTT. Protein product: CASSPPRAGNTIYF.

This clone was observed once. The chain employs TRBV5-1 and TRBJ2-2; 10 bases are shared with TRBD1. The CDR3 has 14 residues. CDR1 and CDR2 from the germline V gene are SGHRS and YFSETQ. V trimming: 7 bases; J trimming: 6 bases; junction bases outside the gene matches: 6. The CDR3 region has the DNA TGCGCCAGCGGGGACAGGGGAGAGGCCGGGGAGCTGTTTTTT. Translating it yields CASGDRGEAGELFF.

The J gene is TRBJ2-3, the V gene TRBV11-3; TRBD1 aligns across 9 bases. Per the germline V gene, CDR1 is SGHNT and CDR2 is YENEEA. CDR3 length: 17 amino acids. Trimming cost V 5 bases and J 2 bases; bases outside gene matches: 11. The CDR3, as DNA: TGTGCCAGCAGCCCGTGGACAGGGGAGGGTAACACAGATACGCAGTATTTT. This sequence encodes CASSPWTGEGNTDTQYF. The complete variable domain, with remaining parts taken from reference TRBV11-3 and TRBJ2-3, reads EAGVVQSPRYKIIEKKQPVAFWCNPISGHNTLYWYLQNLGQGPELLIRYENEEAVDDSQLPKDRFSAERLKGVDSTLKIQPAELGDSAVYLCASSPWTGEGNTDTQYFGPGTRLTVL.

This sequence joins TRBV5-6 and TRBJ1-1, with 7 bases fitting TRBD1. The CDR3 consists of 13 residues. Losses at the gene ends were 0 bases for V and 9 bases for J; bases not matched to a gene: 5. The V gene's germline CDR1 is SGHDT and CDR2 YYEEEE. The CDR3 DNA sequence: TGTGCCAGCAGCTTGGGACAGGGTCCCAAAGCTTTCTTT. Amino acids: CASSLGQGPKAFF.

J is TRBJ2-3 and V is TRBV12-5; 7 bases match TRBD1. Germline CDR1 LGHNT, CDR2 FRNRAP. CDR3 length: 16 residues. J gave up 7 bases and V 1 base, and 11 bases lay outside the gene matches. The CDR3 protein is CASGLEDRFRGNTQYF. As DNA, the CDR3 is TGTGCTAGTGGTTTGGAGGACAGGTTTAGAGGGAATACGCAGTATTTT.

Only one count was recorded for this clone. The CDR3 loop reads CAISVSNEQYF. CDR3 nucleotides: TGTGCCATCAGTGTAAGCAACGAGCAGTACTTC. The gene calls are TRBV10-3 and TRBJ2-7, with D uncertain. Germline loops: CDR1 ENHRY, CDR2 SYGVKD. The CDR3 is 11 residues long. Trimming took 4 bases from V and 5 from J, leaving 6 bases between them.

This rearrangement joins TRBV19 to TRBJ1-5, with TRBD1 matching 9 bases. V trimming: 5 bases; J trimming: 1 base; junction bases outside the gene matches: 21. Germline V gene sequence: CDR1 LNHDA, CDR2 SQIVND (reference sequence). The CDR3 sequence is 21 residues long. The CDR3 DNA is TGTGCCAGTAGTGGTTCTTCCGACAGGGGGGTTTTTCGTTCGAGCAATCAGCCCCAGCATTTT. This sequence encodes CASSGSSDRGVFRSSNQPQHF.

V usage is TRBV10-3 and J usage is TRBJ2-3, with TRBD2 identical over 9 bases. V gave up 0 bases and J gave up 2 bases; unmatched junction bases: 9. Germline CDR1 is ENHRY and CDR2 is SYGVKD. The CDR3 has 18 residues. CDR3 residues: CAISESVLAGEITDTQYF. The CDR3 region has the DNA TGTGCCATCAGTGAGTCGGTTTTAGCGGGGGAAATCACAGATACGCAGTATTTT.

The chain uses TRBV5-1 and TRBJ1-4; 11 positions agree with TRBD1. CDR3 length: 14 residues. The germline gives CDR1 SGHRS, CDR2 YFSETQ. Losses at the gene ends were 4 bases for V and 8 bases for J; bases not matched to a gene: 4. The CDR3 DNA sequence: TGCGCCAGCAGCCTCCGGGACAGGGGGGAAAAACTGTTTTTT. It codes for CASSLRDRGEKLFF.

The rearrangement joins TRBV10-1 to TRBJ1-5; D is uncertain. Trimming took 5 bases from V and 2 from J, leaving 10 bases between them. Germline CDR1 WNHNN, CDR2 SYGVQD (reference sequence). The CDR3 runs 14 residues. CDR3 sequence: CASSPGSGNQPQHF. The CDR3 DNA reads TGCGCCAGCAGTCCGGGTAGCGGCAATCAGCCCCAGCATTTT.

The V and J genes are TRBV1 and TRBJ1-1. TRBV1 is assigned pseudogene status. This CDR3 region has 13 residues. CDR3 amino acids: CTSSQDRSSEAFF. The DNA of the CDR3 is TGCACCAGCAGCCAAGATCGGAGTTCTGAAGCTTTCTTT.

The chain's CDR3 is CASSLVRRHEQYV. The CDR3 DNA is TGTGCCAGCAGCTTGGTGAGGCGGCACGAGCAGTACGTC. The J gene is TRBJ2-7, the V gene TRBV5-6; D is unclear. CDR1 and CDR2 (germline): SGHDT, YYEEEE. CDR3 length: 13 amino acids. The V end lost 0 bases, the J end lost 5 bases, and 9 bases lay between the germline ends.

This chain's CDR3 is CASSLEGRGTEAFF. In DNA, the CDR3 is TGTGCCAGCAGCTTAGAAGGCAGGGGGACTGAAGCTTTCTTT. The V and J genes are TRBV7-9 and TRBJ1-1, with TRBD1 matching over 7 bases. The CDR3 runs to 14 residues. J lost 5 bases, V lost 1 base, and 4 bases had no gene match. The germline V gene has CDR1 SEHNR and CDR2 FQNEAQ (reference sequence).

This clone was seen at least ten times. CDR3 coding DNA: TGTGCCAGCAGTCACCGGGTCCTCGGGGCTGAAGCTTTCTTT. This translates into CASSHRVLGAEAFF. This chain joins TRBV14 and TRBJ1-1; D ambiguous. The length of the CDR3 is 14 residues. The V gene's germline CDR1 is SGHDN and CDR2 FVKESK. V was clipped by 6 bases and J by 6 bases, with 17 bases between them. The full variable domain, rest sourced from reference TRBV14 and TRBJ1-1, is EAGVTQFPSHSVIEKGQTVTLRCDPISGHDNLYWYRRVMGKEIKFLLHFVKESKQDESGMPNNRFLAERTGGTYSTLKVQPAELEDSGVYFCASSHRVLGAEAFFGQGTRLTVV.

The rearrangement joins TRBV19 to TRBJ2-2; possibly TRBD1 for D (6 bases). The CDR3 covers 17 residues. V was cut by 3 bases and J by 0 bases, with 14 bases left in between. Germline CDR1 is LNHDA and CDR2 is SQIVND (reference sequence). CDR3 sequence: CASSMGLGAANTGELFF. CDR3 DNA: TGTGCCAGTAGTATGGGGTTGGGGGCAGCGAACACCGGGGAGCTGTTTTTT.

The V gene is TRBV5-1, the J gene TRBJ1-1, with D maybe TRBD1 (5 bases). The CDR3 length is 14 residues. Germline loops: CDR1 SGHRS, CDR2 YFSETQ. V was shortened by 4 bases and J by 7 bases, with 17 bases between the two germline ends. The CDR3 is CASSPSGGWNEAFF. DNA of the CDR3: TGCGCCAGCAGCCCCAGTGGGGGGTGGAATGAAGCTTTCTTT. The full variable domain, its missing parts supplied by reference TRBV5-1 and TRBJ1-1, is KAGVTQTPRYLIKTRGQQVTLSCSPISGHRSVSWYQQTPGQGLQFLFEYFSETQRNKGNFPGRFSGRQFSNSRSEMNVSTLELGDSALYLCASSPSGGWNEAFFGQGTRLTVV.

The chain links TRBV19 to TRBJ1-6; 7 positions match TRBD1. Trimming cost V 3 bases and J 6 bases; bases outside gene matches: 5. The CDR3 spans 15 residues. CDR1 LNHDA and CDR2 SQIVND come from the germline V gene (reference sequence). The CDR3 DNA sequence: TGTGCCAGTAGTATTATGGCAGGGGGTAATTCACCCCTCCACTTT. This translates into CASSIMAGGNSPLHF.

The V call is TRBV4-1, the J call TRBJ2-2; D gene unclear. There are 14 residues in the CDR3. CDR1 is MGHRA, CDR2 YSYEKL, per germline. With 6 bases removed from V and 4 bases from J, the gap between germline ends came to 12 bases. The CDR3 is CASRTLGGTGELFF. Written as DNA, the CDR3 is TGCGCCAGCAGGACATTGGGTGGCACCGGGGAGCTGTTTTTT.

V gene TRBV30 combines with J gene TRBJ2-6, with unresolved D. The CDR3 spans 14 residues. From germline, CDR1 is GTSNPN and CDR2 SVGIG (reference sequence). V lost 5 bases to trimming and J lost 0 bases, with 8 bases between them. As DNA, the CDR3 is TGTGCCTGGTCCAGAAGCTCTGGGGCCAACGTCCTGACTTTC. Residues: CAWSRSSGANVLTF.

This clone was seen a single time. This chain links TRBV5-8 with TRBJ1-5; 11 nucleotides line up with TRBD1. Germline V CDR1 and CDR2: SGHTS, YDEGEE. This CDR3 spans 17 amino acids. V trimming: 0 bases; J trimming: 8 bases; junction bases outside the gene matches: 10. CDR3 residues: CASSLGAGQGAGEPQHF. The CDR3, as DNA: TGTGCCAGCAGCTTGGGGGCCGGACAGGGGGCCGGGGAGCCCCAGCATTTT. The full variable domain, with the rest looked up from reference TRBV5-8 and TRBJ1-5, is EAGVTQSPTHLIKTRGQQATLRCSPISGHTSVYWYQQALGLGLQFLLWYDEGEERNRGNFPPRFSGRQFPNYSSELNVNALELEDSALYLCASSLGAGQGAGEPQHFGDGTRLSIL.

The rearrangement uses TRBV11-2 and TRBJ1-1; maybe TRBD1 (5 bases). This CDR3 is built from 14 residues. V lost 7 bases and J 8 bases, leaving 20 bases between the germline ends. From germline, CDR1 is SGHAT and CDR2 FQNNGV. The CDR3 protein is CASTHRARAPEAFF. The CDR3 region has the DNA TGTGCCAGCACCCATCGGGCCAGGGCCCCCGAAGCTTTCTTT.

The chain carries TRBV6-1 and TRBJ1-6; tentatively, D is TRBD1 (5 bases). The CDR3 runs 14 residues. Germline lookup yields CDR1 MNHNS and CDR2 SASEGT. V lost 1 base to trimming and J lost 7 bases, with 8 bases between them. DNA for the CDR3: TGTGCCAGCAGTGAAGATCCAGGGAATTCACCCCTCCACTTT. As protein: CASSEDPGNSPLHF.

This chain uses TRBV27 with TRBJ2-2; the match to TRBD1 covers 7 bases. J gave up 4 bases and V 5 bases, and 13 bases lay outside the gene matches. The germline V gene encodes CDR1 MNHEY and CDR2 SMNVEV (reference sequence). CDR3 length: 17 amino acids. The CDR3 nucleotides are TGTGCCAGCAGTCAAACAGGGGTTGCCCAGTTCACCGGGGAGCTGTTTTTT. Residues: CASSQTGVAQFTGELFF.

The chain has TRBV5-1 and TRBJ2-2; D might be TRBD1 (6 bases). V was shortened by 0 bases and J by 4 bases, with 10 bases between the two germline ends. Germline CDR1 SGHRS, CDR2 YFSETQ. The CDR3 covers 15 residues. This CDR3 is CASSLAQGGTGELFF. CDR3 bases: TGCGCCAGCAGCTTGGCACAGGGTGGCACCGGGGAGCTGTTTTTT.

The chain combines TRBV24-1 with TRBJ2-1; 8 bases are a match to TRBD2. Germline loops: CDR1 KGHDR, CDR2 SFDVKD. The CDR3 has 13 amino acids. Trimming removed 10 bases from V and 9 bases from J; junction bases left unmatched: 10. CDR3 loop: CATAVGGAGEQFF. CDR3 DNA: TGTGCCACAGCGGTCGGGGGGGCAGGTGAGCAGTTCTTC.

The chain couples TRBV11-2 to TRBJ1-5; 7 bases are a match to TRBD1. After removal of 5 bases from V and 7 bases from J, the junction contained 11 bases not matched to a gene. The CDR3 is made up of 15 amino acids. The germline gives CDR1 SGHAT, CDR2 FQNNGV. The CDR3 spells CASSPPTGKGQPQHF. Written as DNA, the CDR3 is TGTGCCAGCAGCCCCCCGACAGGGAAGGGACAGCCCCAGCATTTT. Combining the CDR3 with reference TRBV11-2 and TRBJ1-5 gives the whole variable domain EAGVAQSPRYKIIEKRQSVAFWCNPISGHATLYWYQQILGQGPKLLIQFQNNGVVDDSQLPKDRFSAERLKGVDSTLKIQPAKLEDSAVYLCASSPPTGKGQPQHFGDGTRLSIL.

The CDR3: CASSQAGLSTDTQYF. The DNA of the CDR3 is TGCGCCAGCAGCCAAGCGGGACTAAGCACAGATACGCAGTATTTT. The chain has TRBV4-1 and TRBJ2-3; TRBD2 agrees at 7 bases. V gave up 1 base and J gave up 0 bases; unmatched junction bases: 1. Germline CDR1 reads MGHRA; CDR2 reads YSYEKL. The CDR3 runs 15 residues.

The chain carries TRBV14 and TRBJ1-1; no clear D. V lost 4 bases and J lost 0, with 15 bases in between. Germline loops: CDR1 SGHDN, CDR2 FVKESK. The CDR3 is made up of 16 amino acids. CDR3 coding DNA: TGTGCCAGCAGCCCCCGGAGGAGGGCCTTGAACACTGAAGCTTTCTTT. Translated, it gives CASSPRRRALNTEAFF.

The CDR3 loop reads CASSLERYRGHGELFF. DNA for the CDR3: TGTGCCAGCAGCTTAGAACGATACAGGGGGCACGGGGAGCTGTTTTTT. The chain employs TRBV11-2 and TRBJ2-2, with 9 bases identical to TRBD1. Germline CDR1 reads SGHAT; CDR2 reads FQNNGV. The CDR3 runs 16 residues. The J segment lost 7 bases and the V segment lost 0 bases, leaving 6 bases of the junction unmatched.

This chain joins TRBV21-1 and TRBJ2-1; the table's D call, TRBD1, has no DNA check behind it. TRBV21-1 is described as a pseudogene. This CDR3 is built from 12 residues. CDR3 sequence (DNA): TGTGCCAGCAGCCATGCCTACAATGAGCAGTTCTTC. The encoded protein is CASSHAYNEQFF.